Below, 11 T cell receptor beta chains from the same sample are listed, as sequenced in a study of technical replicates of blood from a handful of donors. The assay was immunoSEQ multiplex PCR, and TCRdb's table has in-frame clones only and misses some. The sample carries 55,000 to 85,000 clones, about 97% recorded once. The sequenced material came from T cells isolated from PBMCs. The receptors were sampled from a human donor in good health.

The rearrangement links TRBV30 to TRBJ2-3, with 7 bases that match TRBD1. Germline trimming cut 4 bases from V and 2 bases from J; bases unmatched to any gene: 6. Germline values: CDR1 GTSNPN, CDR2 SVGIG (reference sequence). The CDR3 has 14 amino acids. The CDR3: CAWTGGAPTDTQYF. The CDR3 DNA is TGTGCCTGGACAGGGGGTGCCCCCACAGATACGCAGTATTTT.

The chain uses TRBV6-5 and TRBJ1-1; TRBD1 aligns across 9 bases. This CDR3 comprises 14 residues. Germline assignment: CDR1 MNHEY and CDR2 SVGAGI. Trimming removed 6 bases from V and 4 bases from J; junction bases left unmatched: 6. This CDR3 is CASRWDRVATEAFF. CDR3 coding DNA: TGTGCCAGCAGGTGGGACAGGGTGGCCACTGAAGCTTTCTTT.

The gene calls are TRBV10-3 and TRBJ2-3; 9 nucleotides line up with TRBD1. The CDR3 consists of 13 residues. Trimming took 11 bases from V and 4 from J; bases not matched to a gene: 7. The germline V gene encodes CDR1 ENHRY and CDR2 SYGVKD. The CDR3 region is CAFRQGVSDTQYF. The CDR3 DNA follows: TGTGCCTTCCGACAGGGGGTATCAGATACGCAGTATTTT.

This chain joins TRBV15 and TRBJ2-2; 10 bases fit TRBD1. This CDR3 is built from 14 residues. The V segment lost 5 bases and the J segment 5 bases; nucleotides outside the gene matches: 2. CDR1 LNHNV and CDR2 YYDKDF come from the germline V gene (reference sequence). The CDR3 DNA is TGTGCCACCAGCCGGGACAGGGGAACCGGGGAGCTGTTTTTT. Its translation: CATSRDRGTGELFF.

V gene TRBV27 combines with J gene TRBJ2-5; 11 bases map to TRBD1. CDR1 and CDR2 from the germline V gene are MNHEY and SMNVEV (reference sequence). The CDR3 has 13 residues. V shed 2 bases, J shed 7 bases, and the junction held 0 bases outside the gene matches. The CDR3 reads CASSLGTGGTQYF. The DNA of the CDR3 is TGTGCCAGCAGTTTAGGGACAGGGGGGACCCAGTACTTC.

CDR3 region: CASSSGEGPSYEQYF. The DNA of the CDR3 is TGCGCCAGCAGCTCCGGGGAGGGGCCCTCCTACGAGCAGTACTTC. V gene TRBV5-1 combines with J gene TRBJ2-7, with 7 bases that match TRBD2. The trim removed 3 bases at V and 0 bases at J, leaving 6 bases unmatched. The V gene's germline CDR1 is SGHRS and CDR2 YFSETQ. The CDR3 runs 15 residues.

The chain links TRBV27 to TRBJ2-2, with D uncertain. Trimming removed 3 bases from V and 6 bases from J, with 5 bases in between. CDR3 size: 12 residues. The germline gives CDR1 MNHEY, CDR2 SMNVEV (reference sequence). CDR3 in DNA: TGTGCCAGCAGTTTGTATGCCGGGGAGCTGTTTTTT. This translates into CASSLYAGELFF.

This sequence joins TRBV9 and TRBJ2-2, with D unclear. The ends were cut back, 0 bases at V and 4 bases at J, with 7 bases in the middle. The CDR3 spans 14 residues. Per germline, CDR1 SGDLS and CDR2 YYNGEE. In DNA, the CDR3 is TGTGCCAGCAGCGTAGGGGCAGGCACCGGGGAGCTGTTTTTT. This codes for CASSVGAGTGELFF.

As DNA, the CDR3 is TGTGCCAGCAGCTTTCAAGACAGGGGAAAGGGCTACACCTTC. This codes for CASSFQDRGKGYTF. V and J are TRBV7-3 and TRBJ1-2, with TRBD1 matching 8 bases. Per the germline V gene, CDR1 is SGHTA and CDR2 is FQGTGA. CDR3 length equals 14 residues. J was trimmed by 8 bases and V by 3 bases; bases with no gene match: 8.

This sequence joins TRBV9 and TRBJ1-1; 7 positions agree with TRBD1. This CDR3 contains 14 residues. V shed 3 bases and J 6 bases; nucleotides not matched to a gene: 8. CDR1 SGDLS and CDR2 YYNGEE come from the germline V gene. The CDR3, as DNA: TGTGCCAGCAGCGCCCCCACAGGGGAGTCTGAAGCTTTCTTT. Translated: CASSAPTGESEAFF.

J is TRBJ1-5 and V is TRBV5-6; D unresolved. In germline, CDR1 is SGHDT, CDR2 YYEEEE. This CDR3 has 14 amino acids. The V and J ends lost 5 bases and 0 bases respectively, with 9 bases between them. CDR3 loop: CASRHISSNQPQHF. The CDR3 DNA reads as TGTGCCAGCAGACACATTTCTAGCAATCAGCCCCAGCATTTT.